The T cell receptor beta chain under discussion was sequenced for a study of beta chain features in type 1 diabetes. The authors reverse transcribed all of the isolated RNA, so sequencing captured expressed TCRB transcripts. Repertoires were generated with immunoSEQ multiplex PCR, while TCRdb's copy carries only in-frame clones and drops some. The sample gives 300,000 to 350,000 clones, around 20% of which show up once; under 0.055% is in the top ten. The sequence was collected from a woman younger than 30 in good health. The sequencing input was naive CD4+ T cells from blood.

CDR3 DNA sequence: TGTGCCAGCAGCTTTGGTGGGACTAGCGGGATGGAGCAGTTCTTC. Translation: CASSFGGTSGMEQFF. This rearrangement joins TRBV5-4 to TRBJ2-1; TRBD2 matches at 13 bases. V was clipped by 2 bases and J by 10 bases; unmatched bases: 6. Germline-derived CDR1 and CDR2 are SGHNT and YYREEE (reference sequence). The CDR3 is 15 residues long.